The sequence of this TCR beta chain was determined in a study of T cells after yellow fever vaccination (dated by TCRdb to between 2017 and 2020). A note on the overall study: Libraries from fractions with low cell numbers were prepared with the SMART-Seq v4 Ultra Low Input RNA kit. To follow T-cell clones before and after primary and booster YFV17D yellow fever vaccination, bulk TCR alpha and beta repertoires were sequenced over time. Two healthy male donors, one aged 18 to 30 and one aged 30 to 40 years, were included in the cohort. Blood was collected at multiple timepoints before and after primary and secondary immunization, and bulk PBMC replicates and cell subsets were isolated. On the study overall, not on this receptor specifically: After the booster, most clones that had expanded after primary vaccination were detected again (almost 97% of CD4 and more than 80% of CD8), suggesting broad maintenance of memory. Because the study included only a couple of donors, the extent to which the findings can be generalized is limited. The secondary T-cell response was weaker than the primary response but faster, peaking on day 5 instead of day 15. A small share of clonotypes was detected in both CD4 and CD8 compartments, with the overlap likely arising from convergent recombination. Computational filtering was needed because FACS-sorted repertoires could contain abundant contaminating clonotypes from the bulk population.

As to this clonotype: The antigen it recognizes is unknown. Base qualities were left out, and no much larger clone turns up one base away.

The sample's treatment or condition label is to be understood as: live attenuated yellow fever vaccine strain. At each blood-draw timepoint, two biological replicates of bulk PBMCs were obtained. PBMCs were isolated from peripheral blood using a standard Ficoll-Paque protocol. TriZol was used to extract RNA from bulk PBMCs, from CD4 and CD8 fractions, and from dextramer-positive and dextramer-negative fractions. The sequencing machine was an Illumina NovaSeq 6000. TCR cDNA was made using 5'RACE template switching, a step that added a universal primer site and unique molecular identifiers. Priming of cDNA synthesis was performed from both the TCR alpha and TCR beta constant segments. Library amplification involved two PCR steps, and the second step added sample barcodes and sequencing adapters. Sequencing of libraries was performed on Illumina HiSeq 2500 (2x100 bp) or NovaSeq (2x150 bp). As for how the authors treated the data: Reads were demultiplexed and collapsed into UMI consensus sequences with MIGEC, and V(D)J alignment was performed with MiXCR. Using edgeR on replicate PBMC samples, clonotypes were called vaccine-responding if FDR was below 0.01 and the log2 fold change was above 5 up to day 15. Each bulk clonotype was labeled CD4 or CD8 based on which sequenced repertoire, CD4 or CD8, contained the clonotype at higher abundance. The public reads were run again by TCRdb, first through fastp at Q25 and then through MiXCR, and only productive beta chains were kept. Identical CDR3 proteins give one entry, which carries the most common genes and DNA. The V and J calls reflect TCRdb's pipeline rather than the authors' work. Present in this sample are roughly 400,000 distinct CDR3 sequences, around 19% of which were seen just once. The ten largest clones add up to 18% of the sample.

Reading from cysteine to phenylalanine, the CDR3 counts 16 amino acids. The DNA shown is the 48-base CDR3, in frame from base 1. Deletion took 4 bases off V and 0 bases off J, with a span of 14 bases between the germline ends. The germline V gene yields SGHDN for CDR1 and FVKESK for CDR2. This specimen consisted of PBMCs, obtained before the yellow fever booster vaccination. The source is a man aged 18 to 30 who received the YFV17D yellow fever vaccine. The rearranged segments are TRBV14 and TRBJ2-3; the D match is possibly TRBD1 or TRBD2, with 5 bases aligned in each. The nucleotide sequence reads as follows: TGTGCCAGCAGCCCGAGGGGTACTTCTAGCACAGATACGCAGTATTTT. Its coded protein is CASSPRGTSSTDTQYF. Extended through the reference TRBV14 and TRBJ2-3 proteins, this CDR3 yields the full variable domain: EAGVTQFPSHSVIEKGQTVTLRCDPISGHDNLYWYRRVMGKEIKFLLHFVKESKQDESGMPNNRFLAERTGGTYSTLKVQPAELEDSGVYFCASSPRGTSSTDTQYFGPGTRLTVL.